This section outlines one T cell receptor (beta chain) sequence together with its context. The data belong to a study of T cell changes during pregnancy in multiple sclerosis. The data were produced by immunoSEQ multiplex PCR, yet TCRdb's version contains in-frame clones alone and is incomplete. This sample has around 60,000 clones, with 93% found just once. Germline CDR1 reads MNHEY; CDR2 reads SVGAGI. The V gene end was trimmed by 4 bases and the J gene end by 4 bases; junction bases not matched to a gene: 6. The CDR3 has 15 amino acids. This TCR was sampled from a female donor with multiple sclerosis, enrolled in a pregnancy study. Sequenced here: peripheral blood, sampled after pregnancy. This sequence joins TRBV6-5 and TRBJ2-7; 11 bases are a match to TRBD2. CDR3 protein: CASSSPGTSGYEQYF. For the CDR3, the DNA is TGTGCCAGCAGTTCGCCCGGGACTAGCGGTTACGAGCAGTACTTC.